This TCR beta chain is drawn from a study of control samples from healthy donors and cancer patients. V lost 4 bases and J lost 7, with 16 bases in between. In germline, CDR1 is SEHNR, CDR2 FQNEAQ (reference sequence). This CDR3 contains 14 residues. Clones were read by immunoSEQ multiplex PCR, and TCRdb kept only the in-frame ones, dropping some. The sample contains roughly 120,000 clones, about 92% of which appear only once. The chain employs TRBV7-9 and TRBJ1-1; no firm D call. Specimen: PBMCs. The sequence came from a man aged 45-65 years with head and neck cancer. Here the CDR3 DNA reads TGTGCCAGCAGCTACCCCGAACGCCGGATTGAAGCTTTCTTT. Translated: CASSYPERRIEAFF.